These 7 T cell receptor beta chains came from one sample sequenced in a study of T cell changes during pregnancy in multiple sclerosis. Data came from immunoSEQ multiplex PCR; TCRdb stores just in-frame clones and leaves some out. Of roughly 72,000 clones listed, more than 80% are singletons. The specimen was peripheral blood, collected in the first trimester of pregnancy. The receptors shown here come from a female donor in good health, enrolled as a control in a pregnancy study.

The chain employs TRBV5-1 and TRBJ1-2, with a weak D call TRBD1 (6 bases). V was shortened by 3 bases and J by 4 bases, with 16 bases between the two germline ends. The CDR3 spans 15 residues. Germline V lookup: CDR1 SGHRS, CDR2 YFSETQ. The CDR3 loop reads CASSSTTGGAYGYTF. The CDR3 nucleotides read TGCGCCAGCAGCTCAACGACAGGAGGCGCCTATGGCTACACCTTC.

The rearrangement uses TRBV6-1 and TRBJ1-5; 11 bases line up with TRBD1. Trimming cost V 4 bases and J 4 bases; bases outside gene matches: 6. The CDR3 length is 16 residues. The germline V gene has CDR1 MNHNS and CDR2 SASEGT. This CDR3 reads CASSAPGQGGNQPQHF. CDR3 sequence (DNA): TGTGCCAGCAGTGCTCCGGGACAGGGGGGAAATCAGCCCCAGCATTTT.

V is TRBV18 and J is TRBJ2-7; TRBD2 aligns across 8 bases. Germline CDR1 and CDR2: KGHSH and LQKENI. V shed 7 bases and J 7 bases; nucleotides not matched to a gene: 6. CDR3 size: 12 residues. CDR3 sequence: CASCERGREQYF. The CDR3 DNA reads as TGTGCCAGCTGTGAGCGGGGGAGGGAGCAGTACTTC.

This chain connects TRBV5-1 to TRBJ1-2; 8 nucleotides agree with TRBD1. V lost 4 bases and J lost 0; bases outside the gene matches: 5. The CDR3 runs to 15 residues. The germline V gene has CDR1 SGHRS and CDR2 YFSETQ. This chain's CDR3 is CASSDRGSANYGYTF. The CDR3 coding sequence is TGCGCCAGCAGCGACAGGGGCTCGGCTAACTATGGCTACACCTTC.

The V and J genes are TRBV18 and TRBJ1-2; 10 bases agree with TRBD1. Unmatched junction bases numbered 15, after V lost 3 bases and J lost 14 bases. Per the germline V gene, CDR1 is KGHSH and CDR2 is LQKENI. The CDR3 sequence is 15 residues long. In DNA form, the CDR3 reads TGTGCCAGCTCACCCCTCTTTGGGACAGGGGATGGATTAACCTTC. Its translation: CASSPLFGTGDGLTF.

This chain links TRBV19 with TRBJ1-1; 8 positions match TRBD1. Germline CDR1 is LNHDA and CDR2 is SQIVND (reference sequence). The CDR3 is 14 residues long. Trimming at V came to 7 bases and at J to 0 bases, leaving 4 bases not matched to a gene. The CDR3 DNA is TGTGCCAGTACCGACAGGGGCTTGAACACTGAAGCTTTCTTT. Protein sequence: CASTDRGLNTEAFF.

V and J are TRBV15 and TRBJ2-2, with 11 bases fitting TRBD2. The J segment lost 1 base and the V segment lost 5 bases, leaving 6 bases of the junction unmatched. Germline values: CDR1 LNHNV, CDR2 YYDKDF (reference sequence). This CDR3 spans 17 amino acids. The CDR3 protein is CATSGFSGRVNTGELFF. The CDR3 DNA sequence: TGTGCCACCAGCGGCTTTAGCGGGAGGGTGAACACCGGGGAGCTGTTTTTT.